These 30 T cell receptor beta chains came from one sample sequenced in a study of control samples from healthy donors and cancer patients. The repertoire was sequenced with immunoSEQ multiplex PCR; TCRdb's copy has only in-frame clones and lacks some. This sample has 110,000 to 150,000 clones, with 89% found just once. Input material: blood. Source of these receptors: a man aged 25 to 40 in good health.

The J gene is TRBJ1-4, the V gene TRBV30; TRBD1 aligns across 10 bases. The CDR3 spans 16 residues. Germline V gives CDR1 GTSNPN, CDR2 SVGIG (reference sequence). V lost 5 bases and J lost 3; bases outside the gene matches: 9. For the CDR3, the DNA is TGTGCCTGGGTGACCGGGACAGGGGTTTCTAATGAAAAACTGTTTTTT. Residues: CAWVTGTGVSNEKLFF. The whole variable domain, filled in from reference TRBV30 and TRBJ1-4, reads SQTIHQWPATLVQPVGSPLSLECTVEGTSNPNLYWYRQAAGRGLQLLFYSVGIGQISSEVPQNLSASRPQDRQFILSSKKLLLSDSGFYLCAWVTGTGVSNEKLFFGSGTQLSVL.

V and J are TRBV6-5 and TRBJ2-7; a weak D match, TRBD1 (6 bases). The V end lost 2 bases, the J end lost 3 bases, and 11 bases lay between the germline ends. The CDR3 runs 14 residues. The germline V gene encodes CDR1 MNHEY and CDR2 SVGAGI. CDR3 sequence: CASSYGQINYEQYF. The CDR3 DNA reads TGTGCCAGCAGTTACGGACAGATAAACTACGAGCAGTACTTC.

The chain joins TRBV6-5 to TRBJ1-1; a possible D gene is TRBD1 (5 bases). Germline lookup yields CDR1 MNHEY and CDR2 SVGAGI. Trimming took off 6 bases at V and 1 base at J, with 12 bases between the two ends. The CDR3 has 14 amino acids. CDR3 in DNA: TGTGCCAGCAGCTTCGACAGAAAGAACACTGAAGCTTTCTTT. Its protein product is CASSFDRKNTEAFF.

V usage is TRBV5-1 and J usage is TRBJ2-7, with TRBD1 matching over 7 bases. V dropped 3 bases and J dropped 4; count of bases not matched to a gene: 7. Germline assignment: CDR1 SGHRS and CDR2 YFSETQ. This CDR3 contains 14 residues. In nucleotides, the CDR3 is TGCGCCAGCAGCTCCGGGACAGTGTTGTACGAGCAGTACTTC. Translating it yields CASSSGTVLYEQYF.

This clone was seen a few times. The chain joins TRBV6-5 to TRBJ2-3; TRBD2 might be the D (6 bases). CDR1 and CDR2 from the germline V gene are MNHEY and SVGAGI. CDR3 length: 15 amino acids. V lost 5 bases and J lost 2, with 14 bases in between. The chain's CDR3 is CASSPLGGNTDTQYF. The CDR3 DNA reads as TGTGCCAGCAGTCCACTGGGCGGGAACACAGATACGCAGTATTTT.

The gene calls are TRBV7-8 and TRBJ1-2; TRBD1 agrees at 8 bases. The germline CDR1 and CDR2 sequences are SGHVS and FQNEAQ. Unmatched junction bases numbered 14, after V lost 5 bases and J lost 6 bases. CDR3 length: 16 amino acids. In nucleotides, the CDR3 is TGTGCCAGCAGCCCAATCCCGGCAGGGGGACAGGATGGCTACACCTTC. This codes for CASSPIPAGGQDGYTF.

The table lists this clone with a count of one. This chain connects TRBV5-6 to TRBJ2-5, with D uncertain. The CDR3 sequence is 11 residues long. The V end was cut by 2 bases, the J end by 7 bases, with 6 bases between. Germline V gives CDR1 SGHDT, CDR2 YYEEEE. CDR3 sequence reads: CASSFRGTQYF. CDR3 DNA sequence: TGTGCCAGCAGCTTCAGAGGGACCCAGTACTTC. Drawing the rest from reference TRBV5-6 and TRBJ2-5, the complete variable domain is DAGVTQSPTHLIKTRGQQVTLRCSPKSGHDTVSWYQQALGQGPQFIFQYYEEEERQRGNFPDRFSGHQFPNYSSELNVNALLLGDSALYLCASSFRGTQYFGPGTRLLVL.

The J gene is TRBJ2-5, the V gene TRBV18; 7 positions match TRBD2. Germline-derived CDR1 and CDR2 are KGHSH and LQKENI. J lost 4 bases, V lost 7 bases, and 0 bases had no gene match. This CDR3 has 11 amino acids. CDR3 in DNA: TGTGCCAGCTGGGGGGGAGAGACCCAGTACTTC. Its translation is CASWGGETQYF.

This clone has just one count. The J gene is TRBJ2-2, the V gene TRBV2; perhaps TRBD2 as D (6 bases). Germline values: CDR1 SNHLY, CDR2 FYNNEI. With 4 bases removed from V and 0 bases from J, the gap between germline ends came to 9 bases. CDR3 size: 15 residues. CDR3 amino acids: CASSVGGANTGELFF. CDR3 sequence (DNA): TGTGCCAGCAGTGTGGGCGGGGCGAACACCGGGGAGCTGTTTTTT. Supplemented by reference TRBV2 and TRBJ2-2, the full variable domain reads EPEVTQTPSHQVTQMGQEVILRCVPISNHLYFYWYRQILGQKVEFLVSFYNNEISEKSEIFDDQFSVERPDGSNFTLKIRSTKLEDSAMYFCASSVGGANTGELFFGEGSRLTVL.

This chain joins TRBV3-1 (or the pseudogene TRBV3-2) and TRBJ1-4; D not certain. The CDR3 is made up of 15 amino acids. CDR1 is LGHDT and CDR2 is YNNKEL in the germline V gene (reference sequence). The V end lost 0 bases, the J end lost 6 bases, and 11 bases lay between the germline ends. The CDR3 protein is CASSQDSYGDEKLFF. CDR3 sequence (DNA): TGTGCCAGCAGCCAAGACAGCTACGGGGATGAAAAACTGTTTTTT.

This rearrangement joins TRBV19 to TRBJ2-7; no clear D. With 4 bases removed from V and 8 bases from J, the gap between germline ends came to 18 bases. Germline lookup yields CDR1 LNHDA and CDR2 SQIVND (reference sequence). This CDR3 has 14 amino acids. The CDR3 spells CASSTPQRDTKQYF. CDR3 nucleotides: TGTGCCAGTAGTACGCCCCAGAGAGATACGAAGCAGTACTTC.

J is TRBJ2-1 and V is TRBV5-5; TRBD2 might be the D (7 bases). CDR1 and CDR2 (germline): SGHKS, YYEKEE (reference sequence). The CDR3 runs 15 residues. Trimming cost V 0 bases and J 4 bases, with 11 bases left between them. The CDR3 reads CASSLARGAYNEQFF. In DNA form, the CDR3 reads TGTGCCAGCAGCTTGGCCCGGGGGGCTTACAATGAGCAGTTCTTC.

CDR3 in amino acids: CASSRDTGELFF. Here the CDR3 DNA reads TGTGCCAGCAGCCGGGACACCGGGGAGCTGTTTTTT. The V gene is TRBV7-9, the J gene TRBJ2-2; the D is unclear. The CDR3 is made up of 12 amino acids. Germline V gives CDR1 SEHNR, CDR2 FQNEAQ (reference sequence). The V end lost 5 bases, the J end lost 3 bases, and 4 bases lay between the germline ends.

The chain has TRBV19 and TRBJ2-3, with TRBD2 matching over 12 bases. Germline values: CDR1 LNHDA, CDR2 SQIVND (reference sequence). This CDR3 has 14 residues. Trimming removed 9 bases from V and 7 bases from J; junction bases left unmatched: 8. The CDR3 DNA is TGTGCCAGCAGGACTAGCGGGGTAGCACATACGCAGTATTTT. Translated, it gives CASRTSGVAHTQYF.

The V call is TRBV4-2, the J call TRBJ1-2, with TRBD1 as a possible D gene (6 bases). The CDR3 runs 18 residues. Germline CDR1 LGHNA, CDR2 YNFKEQ. V was cut by 1 base and J by 3 bases, with 21 bases left in between. The CDR3 loop reads CASSQVASSGGADYGYTF. The CDR3 nucleotides read TGTGCCAGCAGCCAAGTTGCCTCGTCCGGGGGCGCTGACTATGGCTACACCTTC.

The CDR3 here is CASSALGQGSDQPQHF. The DNA of the CDR3 is TGTGCCAGCAGCGCACTGGGACAGGGGTCGGACCAGCCCCAGCATTTT. The chain has TRBV7-2 and TRBJ1-5; 10 positions match TRBD1. The CDR3 sequence is 16 residues long. Trimming took 5 bases from V and 7 from J; bases not matched to a gene: 11. Germline values: CDR1 SGHTA, CDR2 FQGNSA.

The chain uses TRBV27 and TRBJ1-5; no firm D call. The CDR3 sequence is 16 residues long. Germline loops: CDR1 MNHEY, CDR2 SMNVEV (reference sequence). Trimming cost V 2 bases and J 0 bases, with 11 bases left between them. CDR3 in amino acids: CASSLIAGGSNQPQHF. The CDR3 nucleotides are TGTGCCAGCAGTTTAATTGCGGGTGGTAGCAATCAGCCCCAGCATTTT.

J is TRBJ1-1 and V is TRBV2; 10 bases line up with TRBD1. The V gene's germline CDR1 is SNHLY and CDR2 FYNNEI. J was trimmed by 0 bases and V by 3 bases; bases with no gene match: 13. The CDR3 sequence is 19 residues long. CDR3 bases: TGTGCCAGCAGTGATTTGGGACAGGGGTCTCCCTTTATGAACACTGAAGCTTTCTTT. This codes for CASSDLGQGSPFMNTEAFF.

The sample holds one count of this clone. The CDR3 DNA reads as TGTGCCAGCAGCCTCAGACCGGATACAGGGACCGAGACCCAGTACTTC. Translation: CASSLRPDTGTETQYF. The chain carries TRBV7-3 and TRBJ2-5, with a weak D call TRBD1 (6 bases). This CDR3 spans 16 amino acids. Trimming cost V 5 bases and J 5 bases, with 21 bases left between them. The germline V gene has CDR1 SGHTA and CDR2 FQGTGA.

This clone occurred once. V usage is TRBV27 and J usage is TRBJ1-2; TRBD1 matches at 10 bases. Germline assignment: CDR1 MNHEY and CDR2 SMNVEV (reference sequence). CDR3 size: 14 residues. Trimming cost V 6 bases and J 2 bases; bases outside gene matches: 3. The CDR3 DNA is TGTGCCAGCAGACGGGACAGGGGAAACTATGGCTACACCTTC. Residues: CASRRDRGNYGYTF.

The CDR3 DNA is TGCAGTGCTAGTCTGGCAGGGGGGATCACTGAAGCTTTCTTT. Its translation: CSASLAGGITEAFF. The genes are TRBV20-1 and TRBJ1-1; the match to TRBD1 covers 7 bases. Germline V gives CDR1 DFQATT, CDR2 SNEGSKA (reference sequence). After removal of 3 bases from V and 4 bases from J, the junction contained 8 bases not matched to a gene. The CDR3 consists of 14 residues.

The chain employs TRBV7-9 and TRBJ2-1, with 7 bases matching TRBD2. Germline V gives CDR1 SEHNR, CDR2 FQNEAQ (reference sequence). CDR3 length equals 19 residues. J was trimmed by 3 bases and V by 7 bases; bases with no gene match: 21. CDR3 region: CASKGLVKLKIGFYNEQFF. The CDR3 coding sequence is TGTGCCAGCAAAGGACTAGTAAAATTAAAGATCGGGTTCTACAATGAGCAGTTCTTC.

The chain links TRBV5-1 to TRBJ1-4; D unresolved. V dropped 4 bases and J dropped 6 bases, with 10 bases sitting between them. Germline V lookup: CDR1 SGHRS, CDR2 YFSETQ. This CDR3 is 13 amino acids long. The CDR3 DNA sequence: TGCGCCAGCAGCATACAACTATATGAAAAACTGTTTTTT. Encoded protein: CASSIQLYEKLFF.

This clone appeared a single time. The chain employs TRBV5-1 and TRBJ1-1; 7 nucleotides line up with TRBD1. Losses at the gene ends were 3 bases for V and 0 bases for J; bases not matched to a gene: 8. The germline CDR1 and CDR2 sequences are SGHRS and YFSETQ. This CDR3 spans 16 amino acids. CDR3 sequence: CASSWGDSRVNTEAFF. The DNA of the CDR3 is TGCGCCAGCAGCTGGGGGGACAGCAGGGTGAACACTGAAGCTTTCTTT.

The genes are TRBV2 and TRBJ1-4, with 10 positions matching TRBD1. Germline-derived CDR1 and CDR2 are SNHLY and FYNNEI. The CDR3 extends over 15 amino acids. After removal of 6 bases from V and 2 bases from J, the junction contained 3 bases not matched to a gene. CDR3 in DNA: TGTGCCAGCAGGAAGGACAGGGGGACTAATGAAAAACTGTTTTTT. It encodes CASRKDRGTNEKLFF.

This chain links TRBV7-2 with TRBJ2-3; the D gene is possibly TRBD2 (6 bases). The V gene lost 1 base and the J gene lost 5 bases, with 10 bases spanning the gap. Germline V gives CDR1 SGHTA, CDR2 FQGNSA. The CDR3 is 14 residues long. The CDR3 coding sequence is TGTGCCAGCAGCTTAGATCCGGGAGTAGATACGCAGTATTTT. Translating it yields CASSLDPGVDTQYF.

As concerns this clone: It may be a read error: a sequence one base away is much more abundant. Within the sample, other DNA sequences also encode this same CDR3. The V call is TRBV6-1, the J call TRBJ1-5; D may be TRBD1 (6 bases). The germline CDR1 and CDR2 sequences are MNHNS and SASEGT. The CDR3 covers 16 residues. V dropped 4 bases and J dropped 2 bases, with 15 bases sitting between them. The CDR3 region is CASSGSAGVGNQPQHF. CDR3 nucleotides: TGTGCCAGCAGTGGGTCAGCAGGGGTCGGCAATCAGCCCCAGCATTTT.

The genes are TRBV5-4 and TRBJ1-6, with D hard to call. V lost 4 bases and J 11 bases, leaving 19 bases between the germline ends. Germline V gene lookup returns CDR1 SGHNT and CDR2 YYREEE (reference sequence). CDR3 size: 15 residues. DNA of the CDR3: TGTGCCAGCAGCCCCGGTCCTATCGAAGGGACACCCCTCCACTTT. It specifies CASSPGPIEGTPLHF.

The V call is TRBV19, the J call TRBJ2-3; TRBD1 aligns across 10 bases. CDR3 size: 14 residues. V gave up 6 bases and J gave up 4 bases; unmatched junction bases: 4. The V gene's germline CDR1 is LNHDA and CDR2 SQIVND (reference sequence). CDR3 nucleotide sequence: TGTGCCAGTAGGCTGACAGGGGGCCCAGATACGCAGTATTTT. Its protein is CASRLTGGPDTQYF.

This chain uses TRBV11-3 with TRBJ2-7; 10 bases align to TRBD2. The CDR3 extends over 16 amino acids. Germline trimming cut 1 base from V and 2 bases from J; bases unmatched to any gene: 5. The germline CDR1 and CDR2 sequences are SGHNT and YENEEA. The CDR3 sequence is CASSLVGTSATYEQYF. CDR3 in DNA: TGTGCCAGCAGCTTAGTTGGGACTAGCGCCACCTACGAGCAGTACTTC.